This T cell receptor (beta chain) was recovered during a study of prognosis after radiotherapy for stage I lung cancer. Findings of the study overall: The number of unique TCR clones went down after stereotactic body radiation therapy, with a median of roughly 10,000 versus 7,000.

Germline values: CDR1 MGHRA, CDR2 YSYEKL. The trim removed 0 bases at V and 5 bases at J, leaving 8 bases unmatched. This CDR3 region has 16 residues. With two-round multiplex PCR, TCR beta CDR3 sequences were amplified from genomic DNA. With primers specific to each TRBV and TRBJ gene, the first-round PCR was performed. There were universal primers used in the second PCR round. TCRdb ran MiXCR on the multiplex PCR reads and lists one entry per CDR3 protein. This table holds under 75,000 distinct CDR3 sequences, around a quarter found once. This clonotype was seen at least ten times. Its antigen remains unidentified.

This chain connects TRBV4-1 to TRBJ2-5; 8 bases map to TRBD1. Source: PBMCs, taken before or after stereotactic body radiation therapy (not recorded which). The receptor comes from a donor aged 50 or older with non-small cell lung cancer. CDR3 in DNA: TGCGCCAGCAGCCAAGATAGGGCAGGGGGCGTTGAGACCCAGTACTTC. Encoded protein: CASSQDRAGGVETQYF.